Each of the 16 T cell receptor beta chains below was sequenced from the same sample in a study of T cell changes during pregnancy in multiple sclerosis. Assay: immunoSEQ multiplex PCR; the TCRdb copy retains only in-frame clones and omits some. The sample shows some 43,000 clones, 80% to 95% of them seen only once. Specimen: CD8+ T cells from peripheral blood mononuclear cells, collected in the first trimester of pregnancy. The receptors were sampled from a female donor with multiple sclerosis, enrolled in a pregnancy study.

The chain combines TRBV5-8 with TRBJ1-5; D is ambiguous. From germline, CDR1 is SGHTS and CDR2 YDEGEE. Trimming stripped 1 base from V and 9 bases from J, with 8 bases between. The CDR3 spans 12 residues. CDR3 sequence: CASSLFGPPQHF. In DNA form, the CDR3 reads TGTGCCAGCAGCTTGTTTGGGCCGCCCCAGCATTTT.

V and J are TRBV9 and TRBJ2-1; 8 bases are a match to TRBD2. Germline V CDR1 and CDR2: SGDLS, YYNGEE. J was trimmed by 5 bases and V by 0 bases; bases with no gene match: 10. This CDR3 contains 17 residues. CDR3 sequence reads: CASSVEGTSGLDNEQFF. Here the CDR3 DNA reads TGTGCCAGCAGCGTAGAGGGAACTAGCGGACTGGACAATGAGCAGTTCTTC.

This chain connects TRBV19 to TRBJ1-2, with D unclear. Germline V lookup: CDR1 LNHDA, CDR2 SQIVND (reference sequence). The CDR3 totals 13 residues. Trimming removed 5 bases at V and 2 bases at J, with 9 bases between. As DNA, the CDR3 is TGTGCCAGTAGTCTAACCATAAACTATGGCTACACCTTC. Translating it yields CASSLTINYGYTF.

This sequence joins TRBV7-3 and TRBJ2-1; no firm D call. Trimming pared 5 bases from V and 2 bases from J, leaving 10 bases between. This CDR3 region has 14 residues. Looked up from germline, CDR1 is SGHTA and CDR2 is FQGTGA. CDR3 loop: CASSQTNTYNEQFF. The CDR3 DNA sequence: TGTGCCAGCAGCCAGACAAATACCTACAATGAGCAGTTCTTC.

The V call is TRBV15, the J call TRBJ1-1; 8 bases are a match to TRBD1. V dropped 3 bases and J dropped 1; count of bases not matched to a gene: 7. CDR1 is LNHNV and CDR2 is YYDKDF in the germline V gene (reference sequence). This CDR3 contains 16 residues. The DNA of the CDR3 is TGTGCCACCAGCAGCCTCGGACAGGGAGAGAACACTGAAGCTTTCTTT. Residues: CATSSLGQGENTEAFF.

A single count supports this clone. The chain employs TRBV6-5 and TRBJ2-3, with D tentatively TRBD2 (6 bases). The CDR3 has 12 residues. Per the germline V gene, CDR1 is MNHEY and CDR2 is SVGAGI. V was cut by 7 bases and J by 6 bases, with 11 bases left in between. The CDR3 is CASKVSGDTQYF. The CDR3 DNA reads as TGTGCCAGCAAGGTTAGCGGCGATACGCAGTATTTT.

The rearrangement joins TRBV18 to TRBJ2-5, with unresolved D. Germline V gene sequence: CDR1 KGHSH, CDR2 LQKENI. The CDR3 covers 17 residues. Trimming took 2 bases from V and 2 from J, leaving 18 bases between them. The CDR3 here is CASSPNPFAPIQETQYF. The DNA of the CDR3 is TGTGCCAGCTCACCAAACCCTTTCGCGCCTATACAAGAGACCCAGTACTTC.

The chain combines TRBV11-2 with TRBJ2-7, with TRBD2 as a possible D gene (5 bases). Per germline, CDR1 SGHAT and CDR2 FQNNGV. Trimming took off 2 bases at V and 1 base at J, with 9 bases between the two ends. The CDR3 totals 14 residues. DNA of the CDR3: TGTGCCAGCAGCTTACCCGGGATTTCCTACGAGCAGTACTTC. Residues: CASSLPGISYEQYF.

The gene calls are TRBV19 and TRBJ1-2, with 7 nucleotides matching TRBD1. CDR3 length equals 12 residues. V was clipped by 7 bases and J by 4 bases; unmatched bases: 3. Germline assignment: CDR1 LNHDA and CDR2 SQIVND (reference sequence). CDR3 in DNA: TGTGCCAGTAAGACAGGGATCTATGGCTACACCTTC. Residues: CASKTGIYGYTF.

The chain's CDR3 is CASSWGTGMGYEQYF. The DNA of the CDR3 is TGTGCCAGCAGTTGGGGGACAGGGATGGGCTACGAGCAGTACTTC. The rearrangement joins TRBV27 to TRBJ2-7; 9 nucleotides match TRBD1. V trimming: 4 bases; J trimming: 3 bases; junction bases outside the gene matches: 7. There are 15 residues in the CDR3. Germline CDR1 reads MNHEY; CDR2 reads SMNVEV (reference sequence).

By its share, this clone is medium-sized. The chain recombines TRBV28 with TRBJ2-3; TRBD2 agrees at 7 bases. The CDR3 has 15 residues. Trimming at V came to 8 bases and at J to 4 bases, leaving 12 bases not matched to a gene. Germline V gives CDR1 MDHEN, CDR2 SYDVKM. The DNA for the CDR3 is TGTGCCAGCCATGATGGGGGGAGGGCCGCAGATACGCAGTATTTT. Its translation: CASHDGGRAADTQYF.

The CDR3 DNA reads TGTGCCAGCAGCGTAGACAGAAACTATGGCTACACCTTC. This codes for CASSVDRNYGYTF. The rearrangement links TRBV9 to TRBJ1-2; D remains unclear. The CDR3 spans 13 residues. V lost 0 bases to trimming and J lost 2 bases, with 5 bases between them. The germline V gene encodes CDR1 SGDLS and CDR2 YYNGEE.

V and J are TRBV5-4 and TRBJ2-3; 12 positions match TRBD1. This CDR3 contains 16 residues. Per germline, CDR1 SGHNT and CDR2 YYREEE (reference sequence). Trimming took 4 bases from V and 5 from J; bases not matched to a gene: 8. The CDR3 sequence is CASSTGTGGGKDTQYF. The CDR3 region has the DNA TGTGCCAGCAGCACCGGGACAGGGGGCGGGAAAGATACGCAGTATTTT.

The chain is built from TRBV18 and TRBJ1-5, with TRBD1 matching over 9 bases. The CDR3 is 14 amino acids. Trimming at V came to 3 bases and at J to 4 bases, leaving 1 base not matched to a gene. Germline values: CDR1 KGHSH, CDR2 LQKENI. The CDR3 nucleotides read TGTGCCAGCTCACCGGGACAGGGAAATCAGCCCCAGCATTTT. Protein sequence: CASSPGQGNQPQHF.

Written as DNA, the CDR3 is TGCGCCAGCAGCTCGAAACTAGCGGGAGGGCCTTCTGGGGCCAACGTCCTGACTTTC. Translation: CASSSKLAGGPSGANVLTF. The V call is TRBV5-1, the J call TRBJ2-6, with 13 bases aligning to TRBD2. This CDR3 spans 19 amino acids. Per germline, CDR1 SGHRS and CDR2 YFSETQ. After removal of 3 bases from V and 1 base from J, the junction contained 7 bases not matched to a gene.

As DNA, the CDR3 is TGTGCCAGCCAGGGATCCACTGCATACAATGAGCAGTTCTTC. It is translated as CASQGSTAYNEQFF. The chain combines TRBV27 with TRBJ2-1, with D maybe TRBD1 (5 bases). Trimming cost V 8 bases and J 4 bases, with 15 bases left between them. Per germline, CDR1 MNHEY and CDR2 SMNVEV (reference sequence). This CDR3 spans 14 amino acids.